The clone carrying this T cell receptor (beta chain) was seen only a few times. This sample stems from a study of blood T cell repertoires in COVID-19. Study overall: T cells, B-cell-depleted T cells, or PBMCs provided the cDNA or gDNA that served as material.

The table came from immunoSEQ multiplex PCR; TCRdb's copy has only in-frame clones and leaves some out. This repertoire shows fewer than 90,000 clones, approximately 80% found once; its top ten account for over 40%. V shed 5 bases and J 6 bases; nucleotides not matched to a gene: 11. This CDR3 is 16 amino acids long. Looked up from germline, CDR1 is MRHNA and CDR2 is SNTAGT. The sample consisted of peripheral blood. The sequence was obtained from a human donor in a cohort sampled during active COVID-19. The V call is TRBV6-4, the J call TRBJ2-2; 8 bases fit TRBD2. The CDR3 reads CASSLTPGLVAGELFF. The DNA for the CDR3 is TGTGCCAGCAGTCTTACGCCGGGACTAGTCGCCGGGGAGCTGTTTTTT.